This TCR beta chain was captured by sequencing in a study of tumor-infiltrating lymphocytes in localized non-small cell lung cancer. General study results and limits: Immunotypes IM1 and IM2 had similar TCR-derived T-cell fractions. Different pieces of the same tissue were used for each assay. Not all patients were TCR sequenced, owing to tissue quantity.

This CDR3 contains 13 residues. The trim removed 0 bases at V and 7 bases at J, leaving 1 base unmatched. Germline assignment: CDR1 MNHNY and CDR2 SVGAGI (reference sequence). Comments on this clone: Its antigen is not identified.

Data came from immunoSEQ multiplex PCR; TCRdb stores just in-frame clones and leaves some out. This sample has over 15,000 clones, with 65% to 75% found just once. Input material: lung tumor tissue. The receptor was derived from a human donor with non-small cell lung cancer. The chain links TRBV6-6 to TRBJ2-5; 8 nucleotides align to TRBD2. CDR3 nucleotide sequence: TGTGCCAGCAGTTACTCGCTAGCGGGGACCCAGTACTTC. As protein: CASSYSLAGTQYF.